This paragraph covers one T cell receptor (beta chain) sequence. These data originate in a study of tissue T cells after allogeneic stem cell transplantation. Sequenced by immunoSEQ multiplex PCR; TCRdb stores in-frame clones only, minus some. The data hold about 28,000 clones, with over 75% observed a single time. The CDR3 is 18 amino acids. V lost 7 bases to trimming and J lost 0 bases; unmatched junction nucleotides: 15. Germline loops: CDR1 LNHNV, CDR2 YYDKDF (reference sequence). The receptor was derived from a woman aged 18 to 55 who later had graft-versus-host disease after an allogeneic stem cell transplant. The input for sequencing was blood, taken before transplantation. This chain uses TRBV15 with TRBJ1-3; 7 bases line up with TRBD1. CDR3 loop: CATTPGGTGTVSGNTIYF. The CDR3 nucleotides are TGTGCCACCACCCCCGGGGGGACCGGGACAGTCTCTGGAAACACCATATATTTT.